The present TCR beta chain was sequenced within a study of T cell responses to AZD1222 COVID-19 vaccine. V was clipped by 5 bases and J by 4 bases, with 10 bases between them. The V gene's germline CDR1 is KGHDR and CDR2 SFDVKD. The CDR3 loop spans 14 amino acids. TCRdb's copy holds only in-frame clones and misses some; the assay was immunoSEQ multiplex PCR. Of 140,000 to 150,000 clones listed, around nine tenths are singletons. The V and J genes are TRBV24-1 and TRBJ2-2; no clear D. The sample here was peripheral blood, taken on day 0 of MenACWY control vaccination. The TCR comes from an adult in good health. CDR3 sequence: CATSVNTFTGELFF. In DNA form, the CDR3 reads TGTGCCACCAGTGTGAACACATTCACCGGGGAGCTGTTTTTT.